The entry that follows covers one TCR beta chain sequence. This sample is part of a study of glioma-infiltrating T cells after dendritic cell vaccination. Profiling relied on immunoSEQ multiplex PCR, and the TCRdb table lists in-frame clones only, not all of them. The data show approximately 90,000 clones, 70% to 90% seen once. Patients had residual fresh-frozen tumor tissue and more than two years of survival data. Germline lookup yields CDR1 MNHNS and CDR2 SASEGT. The CDR3 is 12 residues long. With 3 bases removed from V and 7 bases from J, the gap between germline ends came to 9 bases. J is TRBJ2-5 and V is TRBV6-1; the D gene is possibly TRBD1 (5 bases). Sequenced material: blood, taken before dendritic cell vaccination. This sequence was found in a human donor with glioblastoma. DNA for the CDR3: TGTGCCAGCAGTGATCTTAGGGGGACCCAGTACTTC. Protein product: CASSDLRGTQYF.